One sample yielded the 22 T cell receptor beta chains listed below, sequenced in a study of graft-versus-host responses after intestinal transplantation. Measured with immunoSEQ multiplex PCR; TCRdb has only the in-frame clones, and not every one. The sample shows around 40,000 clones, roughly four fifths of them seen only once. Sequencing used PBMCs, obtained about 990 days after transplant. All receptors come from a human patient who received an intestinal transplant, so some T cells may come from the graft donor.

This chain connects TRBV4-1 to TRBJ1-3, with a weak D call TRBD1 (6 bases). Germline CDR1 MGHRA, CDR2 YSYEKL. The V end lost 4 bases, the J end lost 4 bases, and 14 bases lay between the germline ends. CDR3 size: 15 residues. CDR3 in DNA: TGCGCCAGCAGCCCTTCGACAGGTTTCGGAAACACCATATATTTT. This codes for CASSPSTGFGNTIYF.

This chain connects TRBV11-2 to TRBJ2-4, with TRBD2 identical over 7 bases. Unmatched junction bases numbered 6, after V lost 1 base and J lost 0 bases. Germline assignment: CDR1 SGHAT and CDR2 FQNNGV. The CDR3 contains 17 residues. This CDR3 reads CASSLGAGTLAKNIQYF. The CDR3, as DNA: TGTGCCAGCAGCTTAGGAGCGGGAACTCTAGCCAAAAACATTCAGTACTTC.

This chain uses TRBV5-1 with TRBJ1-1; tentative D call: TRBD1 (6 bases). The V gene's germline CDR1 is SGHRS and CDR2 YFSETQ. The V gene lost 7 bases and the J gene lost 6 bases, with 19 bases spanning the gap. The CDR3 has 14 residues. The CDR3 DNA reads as TGCGCCAGCCGACGACAGGCTTCGTTTCCTGAAGCTTTCTTT. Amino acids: CASRRQASFPEAFF.

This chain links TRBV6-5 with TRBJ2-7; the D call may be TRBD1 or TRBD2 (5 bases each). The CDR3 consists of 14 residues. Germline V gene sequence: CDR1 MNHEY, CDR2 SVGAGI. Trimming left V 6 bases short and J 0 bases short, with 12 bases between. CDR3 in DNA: TGTGCCAGCAGCTCGCCCGGGGCCTCCTACGAGCAGTACTTC. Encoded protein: CASSSPGASYEQYF.

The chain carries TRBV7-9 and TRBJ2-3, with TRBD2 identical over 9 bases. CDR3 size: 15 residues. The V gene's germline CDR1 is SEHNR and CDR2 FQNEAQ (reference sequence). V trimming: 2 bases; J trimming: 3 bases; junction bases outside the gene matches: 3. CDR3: CASSLSSGITDTQYF. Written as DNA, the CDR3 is TGTGCCAGCAGCTTATCTAGCGGGATTACAGATACGCAGTATTTT.

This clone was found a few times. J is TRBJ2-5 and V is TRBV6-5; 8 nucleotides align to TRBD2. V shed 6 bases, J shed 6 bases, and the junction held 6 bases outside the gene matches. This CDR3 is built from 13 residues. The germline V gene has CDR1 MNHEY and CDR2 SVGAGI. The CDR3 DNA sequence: TGTGCCAGCAGCCGTACTAGCGGAAAGACCCAGTACTTC. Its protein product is CASSRTSGKTQYF.

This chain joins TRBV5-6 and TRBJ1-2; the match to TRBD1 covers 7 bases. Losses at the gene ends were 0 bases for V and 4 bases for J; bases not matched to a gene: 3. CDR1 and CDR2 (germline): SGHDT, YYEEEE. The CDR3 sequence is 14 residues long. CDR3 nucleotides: TGTGCCAGCAGCTTGGCAGGGGGGGCCTATGGCTACACCTTC. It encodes CASSLAGGAYGYTF.

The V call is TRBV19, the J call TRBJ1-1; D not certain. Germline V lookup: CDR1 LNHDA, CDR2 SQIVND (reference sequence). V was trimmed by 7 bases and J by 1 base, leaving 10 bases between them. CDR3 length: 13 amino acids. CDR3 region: CASTGRGNTEAFF. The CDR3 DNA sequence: TGTGCCAGTACGGGCCGGGGGAACACTGAAGCTTTCTTT. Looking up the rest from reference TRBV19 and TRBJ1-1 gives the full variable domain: DGGITQSPKYLFRKEGQNVTLSCEQNLNHDAMYWYRQDPGQGLRLIYYSQIVNDFQKGDIAEGYSVSREKKESFPLTVTSAQKNPTAFYLCASTGRGNTEAFFGQGTRLTVV.

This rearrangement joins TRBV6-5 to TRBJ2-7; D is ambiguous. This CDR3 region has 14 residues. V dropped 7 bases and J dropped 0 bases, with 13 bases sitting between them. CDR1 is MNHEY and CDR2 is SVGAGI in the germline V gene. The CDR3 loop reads CASKGRQASYEQYF. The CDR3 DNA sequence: TGTGCCAGCAAAGGTAGGCAGGCCTCCTACGAGCAGTACTTC.

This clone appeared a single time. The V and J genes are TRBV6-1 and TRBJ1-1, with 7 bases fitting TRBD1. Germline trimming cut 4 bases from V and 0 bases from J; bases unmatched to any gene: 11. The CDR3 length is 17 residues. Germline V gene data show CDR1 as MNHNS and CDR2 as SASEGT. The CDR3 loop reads CASSVPRGEVMNTEAFF. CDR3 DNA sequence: TGTGCCAGCAGTGTCCCCAGGGGGGAAGTCATGAACACTGAAGCTTTCTTT.

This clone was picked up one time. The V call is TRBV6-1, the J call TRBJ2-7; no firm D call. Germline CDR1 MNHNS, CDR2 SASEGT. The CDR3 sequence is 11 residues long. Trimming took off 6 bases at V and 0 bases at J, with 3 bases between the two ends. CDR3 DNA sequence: TGTGCCAGCAGGGTCTCCTACGAGCAGTACTTC. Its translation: CASRVSYEQYF.

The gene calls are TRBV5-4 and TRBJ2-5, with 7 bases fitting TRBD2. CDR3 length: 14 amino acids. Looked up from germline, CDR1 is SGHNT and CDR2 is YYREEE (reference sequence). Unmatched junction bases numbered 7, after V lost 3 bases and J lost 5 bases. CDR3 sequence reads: CASSSDGGSETQYF. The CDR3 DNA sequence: TGTGCCAGCAGCTCCGACGGGGGGTCGGAGACCCAGTACTTC.

In DNA, the CDR3 is TGTGCCAGCAGTTACTCGACAGGGGGCACTGAAGCTTTCTTT. Translation gives CASSYSTGGTEAFF. The rearrangement uses TRBV6-6 and TRBJ1-1; 9 nucleotides line up with TRBD1. The CDR3 is made up of 14 amino acids. The V gene end was trimmed by 0 bases and the J gene end by 4 bases; junction bases not matched to a gene: 0. Germline CDR1 and CDR2: MNHNY and SVGAGI (reference sequence).

CDR3 amino acids: CASSPTTSGRSANEQFF. The CDR3 nucleotides are TGTGCCAGCAGTCCGACGACTAGCGGGAGGTCAGCTAATGAGCAGTTCTTC. The chain carries TRBV28 and TRBJ2-1; 13 nucleotides line up with TRBD2. This CDR3 region has 17 residues. V was clipped by 5 bases and J by 7 bases; unmatched bases: 11. Germline V gene sequence: CDR1 MDHEN, CDR2 SYDVKM.

The CDR3 coding sequence is TGTGCCAGCAGCCCCAGACTAGGTGCATCCCCCGGGGAGCTGTTTTTT. Translating gives CASSPRLGASPGELFF. This chain joins TRBV9 and TRBJ2-2, with D possibly being TRBD2 (6 bases). The CDR3 spans 16 residues. Looked up from germline, CDR1 is SGDLS and CDR2 is YYNGEE. V was pared by 4 bases and J by 6 bases, with 19 bases between.

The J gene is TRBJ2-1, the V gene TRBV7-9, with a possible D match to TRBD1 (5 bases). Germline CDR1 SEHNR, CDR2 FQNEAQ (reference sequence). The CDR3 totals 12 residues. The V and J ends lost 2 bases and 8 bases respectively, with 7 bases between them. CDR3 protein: CASSLQGDEQFF. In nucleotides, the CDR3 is TGTGCCAGCAGCTTACAGGGCGATGAGCAGTTCTTC.

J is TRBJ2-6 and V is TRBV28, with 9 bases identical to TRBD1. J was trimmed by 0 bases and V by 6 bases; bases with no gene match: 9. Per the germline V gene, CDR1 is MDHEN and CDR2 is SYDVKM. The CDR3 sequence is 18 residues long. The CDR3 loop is CASRSSPGQGSGANVLTF. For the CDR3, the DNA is TGTGCCAGCAGGAGTTCCCCGGGACAGGGCTCTGGGGCCAACGTCCTGACTTTC.

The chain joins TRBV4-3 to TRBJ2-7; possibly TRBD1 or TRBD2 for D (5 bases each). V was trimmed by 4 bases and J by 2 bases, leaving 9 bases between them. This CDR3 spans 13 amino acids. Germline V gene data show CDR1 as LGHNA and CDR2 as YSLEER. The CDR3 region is CASSPGRAYEQYF. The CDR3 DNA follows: TGCGCCAGCAGCCCGGGGCGGGCCTACGAGCAGTACTTC.

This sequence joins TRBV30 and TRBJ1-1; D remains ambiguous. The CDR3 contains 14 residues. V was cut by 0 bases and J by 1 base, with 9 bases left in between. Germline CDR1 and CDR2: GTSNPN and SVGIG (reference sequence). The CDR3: CAWSVLGGNTEAFF. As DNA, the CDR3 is TGTGCCTGGAGTGTACTCGGTGGGAACACTGAAGCTTTCTTT.

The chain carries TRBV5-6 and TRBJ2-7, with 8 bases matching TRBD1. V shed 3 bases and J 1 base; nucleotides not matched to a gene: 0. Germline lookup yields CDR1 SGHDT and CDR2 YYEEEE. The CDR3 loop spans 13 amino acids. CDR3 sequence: CASSWTGSYEQYF. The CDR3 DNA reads TGTGCCAGCAGCTGGACAGGGTCCTACGAGCAGTACTTC.

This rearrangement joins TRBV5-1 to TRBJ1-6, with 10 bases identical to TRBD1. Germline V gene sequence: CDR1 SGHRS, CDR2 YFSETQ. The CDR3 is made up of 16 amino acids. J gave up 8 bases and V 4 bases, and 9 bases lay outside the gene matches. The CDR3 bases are TGCGCCAGCAGCCTGAACTGGGACAGGGGATATTCACCCCTCCACTTT. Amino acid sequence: CASSLNWDRGYSPLHF.

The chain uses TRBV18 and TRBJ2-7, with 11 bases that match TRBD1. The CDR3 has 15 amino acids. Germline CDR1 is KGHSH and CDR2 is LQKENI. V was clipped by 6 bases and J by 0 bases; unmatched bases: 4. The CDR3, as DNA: TGTGCCAGCTCTACCGGGACAGGGGGCTCCTACGAGCAGTACTTC. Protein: CASSTGTGGSYEQYF.